This TCR beta chain was identified during a study of beta chain features in type 1 diabetes. Overall study results and limits: TCRB CDR3 length was moderately but significantly reduced in all four CD4+ subsets of Type 1 diabetes patients. Insertions at VDJ junctions were less frequent in type 1 diabetes patients. These patients also deleted more nucleotides at the same junctions. The analysis here could not establish whether HLA type shapes TCRB rearrangement. The naive, central memory and Treg TCRB repertoires showed an apparent similarity that was greater among patients than among healthy donors.

Points on this clone: Its target is not known.

Of the isolated RNA, all was reverse transcribed, and so the sequenced material was expressed TCRB transcripts. The data were produced by immunoSEQ multiplex PCR, yet TCRdb's version contains in-frame clones alone and is incomplete. The sample has some 350,000 clones; about 14% are singletons. Germline V gene sequence: CDR1 SEHNR, CDR2 FQNEAQ (reference sequence). Trimming left V 6 bases short and J 1 base short, with 20 bases between. This CDR3 region has 17 residues. Purity of each sorted population was above 98%. The chain links TRBV7-9 to TRBJ2-3; tentatively, D is TRBD1 (6 bases). The source is a woman aged 18-29 years with type 1 diabetes. Sequenced: naive CD4+ T cells from blood. The CDR3: CASSQRAGGAGTDTQYF. In DNA form, the CDR3 reads TGTGCCAGCAGTCAAAGGGCTGGGGGCGCCGGCACAGATACGCAGTATTTT.